This paragraph covers one T cell receptor (beta chain) sequence. Its antigen is not known. The sample comes from a study of cytomegalovirus exposure and HLA in healthy donors. While the first cohort had several hundred subjects, the donors belonged to the separate validation cohort of about 130 subjects. The CDR3 is made up of 16 amino acids. V shed 0 bases, J shed 7 bases, and the junction held 9 bases outside the gene matches. The germline V gene has CDR1 SGHVS and CDR2 FQNEAQ. Study-wide results and caveats: The authors confirmed in vitro that three CMV-associated chains were specific for CMV antigens. Altogether, some 160 TCR beta chains were recorded as cytomegalovirus-associated. Most observed TCR sequences were rare, whereas some public TCRs were detected in many donors.

Assay: immunoSEQ multiplex PCR; the TCRdb copy retains only in-frame clones and omits some. Of about 98,000 clones listed, around nine tenths are singletons. Input material: PBMCs. This TCR was recovered from a woman between 25 and 40 years old in good health and CMV-seronegative. The J gene is TRBJ2-1, the V gene TRBV7-8; 7 bases agree with TRBD2. CDR3 loop: CASSLARQRGVNEQFF. CDR3 DNA sequence: TGTGCCAGCAGCTTAGCTAGGCAGCGGGGAGTAAATGAGCAGTTCTTC. The whole variable domain, remainder taken from reference TRBV7-8 and TRBJ2-1, is GAGVSQSPRYKVAKRGQDVALRCDPISGHVSLFWYQQALGQGPEFLTYFQNEAQLDKSGLPSDRFFAERPEGSVSTLKIQRTQQEDSAVYLCASSLARQRGVNEQFFGPGTRLTVL.